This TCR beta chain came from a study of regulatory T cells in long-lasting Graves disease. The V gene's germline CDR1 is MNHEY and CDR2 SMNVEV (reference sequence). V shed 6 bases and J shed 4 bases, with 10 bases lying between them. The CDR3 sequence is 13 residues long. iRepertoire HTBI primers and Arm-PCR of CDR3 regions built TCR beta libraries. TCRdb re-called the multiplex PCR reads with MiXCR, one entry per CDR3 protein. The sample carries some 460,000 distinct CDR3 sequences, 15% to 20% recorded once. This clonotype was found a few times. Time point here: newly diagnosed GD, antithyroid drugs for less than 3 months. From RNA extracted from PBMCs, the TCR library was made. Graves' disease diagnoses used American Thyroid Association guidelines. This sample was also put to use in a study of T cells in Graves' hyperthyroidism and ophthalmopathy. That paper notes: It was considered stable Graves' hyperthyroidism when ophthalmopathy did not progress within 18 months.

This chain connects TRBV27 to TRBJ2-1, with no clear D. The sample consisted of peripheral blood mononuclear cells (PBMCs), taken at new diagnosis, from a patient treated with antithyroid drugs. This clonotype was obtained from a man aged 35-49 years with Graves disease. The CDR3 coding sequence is TGTGCCAGCAGACCCGCCGGGTACAATGAGCAGTTCTTC. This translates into CASRPAGYNEQFF.